This entry lists 27 T cell receptor beta chains sequenced from one sample in a study of T cell changes during pregnancy in multiple sclerosis. Only in-frame clones appear in the TCRdb table, and some are missing; sequencing was by immunoSEQ multiplex PCR. The sample shows tens of thousands of clones, over 75% of them seen only once. The sample in question was peripheral blood, obtained before pregnancy. These receptors were obtained from a female donor with multiple sclerosis, enrolled in a pregnancy study.

The chain couples TRBV7-2 to TRBJ2-5; TRBD2 matches 15 bases. V shed 5 bases and J 5 bases; nucleotides not matched to a gene: 9. Germline values: CDR1 SGHTA, CDR2 FQGNSA. This CDR3 is 17 amino acids long. The CDR3 nucleotides read TGTGCCAGCAGCATAAGGACTAGCGGGGGGGCGGAGGAGACCCAGTACTTC. Its translation is CASSIRTSGGAEETQYF.

The chain carries TRBV6-4 and TRBJ1-2; D is ambiguous. Germline-derived CDR1 and CDR2 are MRHNA and SNTAGT. The germline V and J ends were trimmed by 4 bases and 0 bases, with 9 bases remaining between them. The CDR3 sequence is 14 residues long. The DNA for the CDR3 is TGTGCCAGCAGTGTTGGGCCAGCTAACTATGGCTACACCTTC. Translation gives CASSVGPANYGYTF.

The CDR3 DNA reads as TGTGCCAGTAGTAGACTAGCGGGGGAAGAGACCCAGTACTTC. Protein sequence: CASSRLAGEETQYF. This rearrangement joins TRBV19 to TRBJ2-5, with 12 bases matching TRBD2. Germline V CDR1 and CDR2: LNHDA, SQIVND (reference sequence). The J segment lost 3 bases and the V segment lost 4 bases, leaving 0 bases of the junction unmatched. The CDR3 contains 14 residues.

This chain connects TRBV7-9 to TRBJ2-2, with 7 bases aligning to TRBD1. The germline CDR1 and CDR2 sequences are SEHNR and FQNEAQ (reference sequence). V shed 4 bases, J shed 0 bases, and the junction held 8 bases outside the gene matches. The length of the CDR3 is 17 residues. This chain's CDR3 is CASSWRTGSANTGELFF. In DNA form, the CDR3 reads TGTGCCAGCAGCTGGCGGACAGGCTCCGCGAACACCGGGGAGCTGTTTTTT.

The CDR3, as DNA: TGTGCCAGCAGTGCCCTCATTAGCGGGGACGAGACCCAGTACTTC. It is translated as CASSALISGDETQYF. This chain connects TRBV6-1 to TRBJ2-5; 8 nucleotides line up with TRBD2. Per germline, CDR1 MNHNS and CDR2 SASEGT. The J segment lost 5 bases and the V segment lost 4 bases, leaving 9 bases of the junction unmatched. This CDR3 is 15 amino acids long.

This chain joins TRBV7-8 and TRBJ2-3, with TRBD1 as a possible D gene (5 bases). The CDR3 consists of 10 residues. V lost 10 bases and J 5 bases, leaving 7 bases between the germline ends. Germline V lookup: CDR1 SGHVS, CDR2 FQNEAQ. The CDR3 coding sequence is TGTGCCATTCAGGGAGATACGCAGTATTTT. Its translation: CAIQGDTQYF.

The gene calls are TRBV9 and TRBJ1-3, with TRBD1 identical over 9 bases. Germline-derived CDR1 and CDR2 are SGDLS and YYNGEE. The CDR3 loop spans 14 amino acids. V trimming: 7 bases; J trimming: 4 bases; junction bases outside the gene matches: 6. CDR3 DNA: TGTGCCAGCGGGGTTACAGGGGGCGGAAACACCATATATTTT. This gives the protein CASGVTGGGNTIYF.

This chain uses TRBV7-2 with TRBJ2-5; D is possibly TRBD1 (5 bases). The germline V and J ends were trimmed by 3 bases and 1 base, with 9 bases remaining between them. The CDR3 runs to 14 residues. Germline assignment: CDR1 SGHTA and CDR2 FQGNSA. This CDR3 is CASSFRGPQETQYF. The DNA of the CDR3 is TGTGCCAGCAGCTTTAGGGGTCCCCAAGAGACCCAGTACTTC.

V and J are TRBV30 and TRBJ1-1, with D possibly TRBD1 on 6 matching bases. The germline gives CDR1 GTSNPN, CDR2 SVGIG (reference sequence). This CDR3 is built from 13 residues. V was shortened by 3 bases and J by 2 bases, with 10 bases between the two germline ends. The CDR3 DNA sequence: TGTGCCTGGAGGGGAGGGGGAAACACTGAAGCTTTCTTT. This codes for CAWRGGGNTEAFF. The variable domain in full, with the rest retrieved from reference TRBV30 and TRBJ1-1, is SQTIHQWPATLVQPVGSPLSLECTVEGTSNPNLYWYRQAAGRGLQLLFYSVGIGQISSEVPQNLSASRPQDRQFILSSKKLLLSDSGFYLCAWRGGGNTEAFFGQGTRLTVV.

CDR3 region: CASSLVAATTDTQYF. CDR3 bases: TGTGCCAGTAGTTTAGTAGCGGCGACCACAGATACGCAGTATTTT. J is TRBJ2-3 and V is TRBV19; perhaps TRBD2 as D (6 bases). Trimming took 5 bases from V and 2 from J, leaving 14 bases between them. The CDR3 covers 15 residues. The germline CDR1 and CDR2 sequences are LNHDA and SQIVND (reference sequence).

The chain joins TRBV30 to TRBJ1-1, with D unclear. This CDR3 is built from 11 residues. The V end lost 0 bases, the J end lost 7 bases, and 6 bases lay between the germline ends. CDR1 and CDR2 (germline): GTSNPN, SVGIG (reference sequence). The DNA for the CDR3 is TGTGCCTGGAGTGTACAGATTGAAGCTTTCTTT. This translates into CAWSVQIEAFF.

The J gene is TRBJ2-6, the V gene TRBV4-1; D is ambiguous. V lost 1 base and J lost 0, with 7 bases in between. The CDR3 runs to 16 residues. Germline values: CDR1 MGHRA, CDR2 YSYEKL. CDR3 DNA: TGCGCCAGCAGCCAAGGTTTGAGCTCTGGGGCCAACGTCCTGACTTTC. It is translated as CASSQGLSSGANVLTF.

The V call is TRBV7-3, the J call TRBJ1-6; D is ambiguous. Germline assignment: CDR1 SGHTA and CDR2 FQGTGA. V was cut by 3 bases and J by 5 bases, with 8 bases left in between. The CDR3 is 14 residues long. The DNA of the CDR3 is TGTGCCAGCAGCTTGAGTGGGCATAATTCACCCCTCCACTTT. Amino acid sequence: CASSLSGHNSPLHF. The entire variable domain, with the rest obtained from reference TRBV7-3 and TRBJ1-6, is as follows: GAGVSQTPSNKVTEKGKYVELRCDPISGHTALYWYRQSLGQGPEFLIYFQGTGAADDSGLPNDRFFAVRPEGSVSTLKIQRTERGDSAVYLCASSLSGHNSPLHFGNGTRLTVT.

This clone has just one count. This sequence joins TRBV19 and TRBJ2-5; 13 bases are a match to TRBD2. CDR1 is LNHDA and CDR2 is SQIVND in the germline V gene (reference sequence). With 8 bases clipped from V and 1 base from J, the junction kept 1 base outside the gene matches. There are 14 residues in the CDR3. CDR3 coding DNA: TGTGCCAGTGGACTAGCGGGGGCCCAAGAGACCCAGTACTTC. This sequence encodes CASGLAGAQETQYF.

This chain joins TRBV4-3 and TRBJ1-5; no definite D call. Between the trimmed V and J ends, which lost 1 base and 4 bases, there was a span of 11 bases. The CDR3 extends over 15 amino acids. CDR1 is LGHNA and CDR2 is YSLEER in the germline V gene. The CDR3 region is CASSQAWQLNQPQHF. The CDR3 DNA reads as TGCGCCAGCAGCCAAGCATGGCAGTTGAATCAGCCCCAGCATTTT.

The genes are TRBV6-5 and TRBJ1-5, with 10 bases aligning to TRBD1. V shed 6 bases, J shed 6 bases, and the junction held 2 bases outside the gene matches. The CDR3 is 13 residues long. Germline assignment: CDR1 MNHEY and CDR2 SVGAGI. The CDR3 nucleotides read TGTGCCAGCAGAAGGACAGGGGGTCAGCCCCAGCATTTT. Encoded protein: CASRRTGGQPQHF.

This chain uses TRBV30 with TRBJ1-2, with TRBD1 matching over 9 bases. The V segment lost 2 bases and the J segment 3 bases; nucleotides outside the gene matches: 4. Germline CDR1 and CDR2: GTSNPN and SVGIG (reference sequence). This CDR3 region has 14 residues. The CDR3: CAWSKDRGDYGYTF. CDR3 coding DNA: TGTGCCTGGAGTAAGGACAGGGGAGACTATGGCTACACCTTC.

CDR3 amino acids: CASMRGGTDTQYF. As DNA, the CDR3 is TGTGCCAGCATGCGGGGGGGCACAGATACGCAGTATTTT. The chain carries TRBV2 and TRBJ2-3, with TRBD2 matching over 8 bases. Germline V lookup: CDR1 SNHLY, CDR2 FYNNEI. This CDR3 comprises 13 residues. V was clipped by 7 bases and J by 1 base; unmatched bases: 1.

V is TRBV7-9 and J is TRBJ2-3, with 12 nucleotides matching TRBD2. The CDR3 is 16 amino acids. V shed 5 bases, J shed 2 bases, and the junction held 5 bases outside the gene matches. From germline, CDR1 is SEHNR and CDR2 FQNEAQ (reference sequence). CDR3 nucleotide sequence: TGTGCCAGCAGCCCCCGGACTAGCGGGGACACAGATACGCAGTATTTT. Translating gives CASSPRTSGDTDTQYF. Filled out from reference TRBV7-9 and TRBJ2-3, the complete variable domain reads DTGVSQNPRHKITKRGQNVTFRCDPISEHNRLYWYRQTLGQGPEFLTYFQNEAQLEKSRLLSDRFSAERPKGSFSTLEIQRTEQGDSAMYLCASSPRTSGDTDTQYFGPGTRLTVL.

The rearrangement joins TRBV21-1 to TRBJ1-1; no DNA check was done on the table's D call, TRBD1. TRBV21-1 is annotated as a pseudogene. The CDR3 runs 15 residues. In DNA, the CDR3 is TGTGCCAGCAGCAAATGCTCACAACCGAACACTGAAGCTTTCTTT. Protein: CASSKCSQPNTEAFF.

V gene TRBV4-3 combines with J gene TRBJ1-6, with TRBD1 matching 9 bases. CDR3 length equals 18 residues. Germline trimming cut 0 bases from V and 7 bases from J; bases unmatched to any gene: 10. Germline V CDR1 and CDR2: LGHNA, YSLEER. Here the CDR3 DNA reads TGCGCCAGCAGCCAAGATTGGGGGACAGGGCTGGGAAATTCACCCCTCCACTTT. This sequence encodes CASSQDWGTGLGNSPLHF.

The V call is TRBV5-8, the J call TRBJ1-1; TRBD1 matches at 9 bases. CDR1 SGHTS and CDR2 YDEGEE come from the germline V gene. J gave up 2 bases and V 7 bases, and 9 bases lay outside the gene matches. The CDR3 contains 15 residues. The CDR3 protein is CASARQGVRNTEAFF. The CDR3 DNA reads as TGTGCCAGCGCCAGACAGGGGGTAAGAAACACTGAAGCTTTCTTT.

V usage is TRBV7-3 and J usage is TRBJ1-1; the D is unclear. The CDR3 has 15 residues. The germline V gene encodes CDR1 SGHTA and CDR2 FQGTGA. The germline V and J ends were trimmed by 3 bases and 5 bases, with 16 bases remaining between them. The CDR3 region is CASSFTSAGVTEAFF. CDR3 nucleotide sequence: TGTGCCAGCAGCTTTACGTCCGCCGGGGTAACTGAAGCTTTCTTT.

The chain employs TRBV11-2 and TRBJ1-2; 8 bases are a match to TRBD1. Germline CDR1 reads SGHAT; CDR2 reads FQNNGV. The ends lost 5 bases at V and 0 bases at J; junction bases unmatched: 14. This CDR3 has 18 residues. CDR3 nucleotide sequence: TGTGCCAGCAGCCAAGGAGACAGGGGAATAGGAGCTAACTATGGCTACACCTTC. Translating gives CASSQGDRGIGANYGYTF.

The gene calls are TRBV9 and TRBJ2-5, with 9 bases matching TRBD1. Losses at the gene ends were 2 bases for V and 4 bases for J; bases not matched to a gene: 9. The germline gives CDR1 SGDLS, CDR2 YYNGEE. The CDR3 contains 16 residues. CDR3 amino acids: CASSVQSTGGAETQYF. The DNA of the CDR3 is TGTGCCAGCAGCGTCCAATCGACAGGGGGAGCAGAGACCCAGTACTTC.

The chain couples TRBV4-1 to TRBJ2-3, with D possibly being TRBD2 (5 bases). This CDR3 contains 16 residues. Germline values: CDR1 MGHRA, CDR2 YSYEKL. V shed 0 bases and J shed 6 bases, with 16 bases lying between them. Written as DNA, the CDR3 is TGCGCCAGCAGCCAAGAAGTGTTTATAGCGCGGGATACGCAGTATTTT. Encoded protein: CASSQEVFIARDTQYF.

This rearrangement joins TRBV4-2 to TRBJ1-2; 8 bases map to TRBD1. This CDR3 region has 15 residues. J lost 8 bases, V lost 2 bases, and 10 bases had no gene match. Germline CDR1 and CDR2: LGHNA and YNFKEQ. As DNA, the CDR3 is TGTGCCAGCAGCCAATCATATCAGGGGGCGCAAGGCTACACCTTC. Translation: CASSQSYQGAQGYTF.